The 17 T cell receptor beta chains reported below all come from one sample, sequenced in a study of glioma-infiltrating T cells. Amplification of TCR alpha and beta CDR3 regions from RNA used iRepertoire nested multiplex PCR. TCRdb called the multiplex PCR reads again in MiXCR, with one record for every CDR3 protein. Altogether 100,000 to 150,000 distinct CDR3 sequences are present, roughly a quarter being singletons, with the ten largest covering about a quarter. Material for sequencing was glioma tissue, nonneoplastic brain tissue, or PBMCs (not recorded which). The origin of the receptors is a human donor with low-grade glioma or glioblastoma, undergoing nonglioma brain surgery, or in good health (not recorded which).

The chain combines TRBV12-3 or TRBV12-4 with TRBJ1-1, with D unresolved. The CDR3 is 12 amino acids. V was trimmed by 3 bases and J by 9 bases, leaving 11 bases between them. CDR3 DNA: TGTGCCAGCAGTTTGGAGGGATGGCAAGCTTTCTTT. Translated, it gives CASSLEGWQAFF.

Remarks on this clonotype: A read error may account for a junction end that differs from germline. The chain employs TRBV3-1 and TRBJ1-1; the D is unclear. The CDR3 length is 13 residues. Germline CDR1 and CDR2: LGHDT and YNNKEL (reference sequence). CDR3 in DNA: TGTGCCAGCAGCCAAGCTGAAGGTACTGGAGCTTTCTTT. Amino acid sequence: CASSQAEGTGAFF.

The chain recombines TRBV24-1 with TRBJ2-2; the D gene is possibly TRBD1 (5 bases). V lost 8 bases, J lost 4 bases, and 10 bases lay in between. Germline V gene sequence: CDR1 KGHDR, CDR2 SFDVKD. The CDR3 consists of 13 residues. For the CDR3, the DNA is TGTGCCACCATGGGGCAGATCACCGGGGAGCTGTTTTTT. Translated, it gives CATMGQITGELFF.

A few counts support this clonotype. This sequence joins TRBV19 and TRBJ2-1; tentative D call: TRBD1 (6 bases). This CDR3 has 14 amino acids. The V end was cut by 5 bases, the J end by 4 bases, with 12 bases between. The germline CDR1 and CDR2 sequences are LNHDA and SQIVND (reference sequence). The CDR3 bases are TGTGCCAGTAGTGCAAGGACAGCTTACAATGAGCAGTTCTTC. It translates to CASSARTAYNEQFF. The variable domain in full, completed from reference TRBV19 and TRBJ2-1, reads DGGITQSPKYLFRKEGQNVTLSCEQNLNHDAMYWYRQDPGQGLRLIYYSQIVNDFQKGDIAEGYSVSREKKESFPLTVTSAQKNPTAFYLCASSARTAYNEQFFGPGTRLTVL.

The genes are TRBV28 and TRBJ2-1; 8 bases are shared with TRBD2. The V gene's germline CDR1 is MDHEN and CDR2 SYDVKM. Trimming took 6 bases from V and 8 from J; bases not matched to a gene: 3. The CDR3 length is 12 residues. The CDR3 DNA follows: TGTGCCAGCAGCAGCGGGGGTGATGAGCAGTTCTTC. It is translated as CASSSGGDEQFF.

V gene TRBV5-1 combines with J gene TRBJ2-7; a weak D match, TRBD1 (6 bases). Germline-derived CDR1 and CDR2 are SGHRS and YFSETQ. V shed 7 bases and J shed 3 bases, with 11 bases lying between them. The CDR3 contains 12 residues. In DNA, the CDR3 is TGCGCCAGCCCCGGGACATTCTACGAGCAGTACGTC. Translated: CASPGTFYEQYV.

The chain carries TRBV6-2 or TRBV6-3 and TRBJ2-7; D might be TRBD1 or TRBD2, each matching 6 bases. Germline V gene sequence: CDR1 MNHEY, CDR2 SVGEGT. This CDR3 spans 14 amino acids. Trimming removed 11 bases from V and 6 bases from J, with 23 bases in between. Written as DNA, the CDR3 is TGTGCCGCCCGGGGGCGGGCTTTTTCGTCCGAGCAGTACGTC. It specifies CAARGRAFSSEQYV.

At least ten counts were recorded for this clonotype. CDR3 in DNA: TGTGCCAGCAGTCGGAGGGGGCTTGAGCAGTACGTC. Encoded protein: CASSRRGLEQYV. The chain combines TRBV28 with TRBJ2-7; maybe TRBD1 (7 bases). The CDR3 totals 12 residues. The germline CDR1 and CDR2 sequences are MDHEN and SYDVKM. V was pared by 5 bases and J by 7 bases, with 12 bases between.

Notes on this clonotype: A much larger clonotype is one base distant, so this may be a read error. This rearrangement joins TRBV6-1 to TRBJ2-4; no clear D gene. Germline V CDR1 and CDR2: MNHNS, SASEGT. This CDR3 has 13 residues. CDR3 in DNA: TGTGCCAGCAGGCCCGGATCCAATAACATTCAGTACTTC. As protein: CASRPGSNNIQYF.

This chain uses TRBV10-1 with TRBJ2-1, with unresolved D. The germline gives CDR1 WNHNN, CDR2 SYGVQD (reference sequence). Trimming removed 5 bases from V and 4 bases from J, with 6 bases in between. The CDR3 is made up of 12 amino acids. CDR3 sequence (DNA): TGCGCCAGCAGTTCAATGTACAATGAGCAGTTCTTC. This translates into CASSSMYNEQFF.

This clonotype was detected ten times or more. This chain links TRBV20-1 with TRBJ2-1; possibly TRBD2 for D (7 bases). Trimming cost V 0 bases and J 1 base, with 16 bases left between them. CDR3 length equals 17 residues. Germline V gene sequence: CDR1 DFQATT, CDR2 SNEGSKA (reference sequence). CDR3: CSARDQKRGGSYNEQFF. The CDR3, as DNA: TGCAGTGCTAGAGATCAGAAGAGGGGGGGATCCTACAATGAGCAGTTCTTC.

Comment on this clonotype: Since the CDR3 does not end with the conserved phenylalanine or tryptophan, this likely comes from a read error. V gene TRBV7-6 combines with J gene TRBJ2-1, with 11 bases matching TRBD1. Trimming took 6 bases from V and 5 from J; bases not matched to a gene: 6. The CDR3 length is 15 residues. The V gene's germline CDR1 is SGHVS and CDR2 FNYEAQ. CDR3 protein: CASSYGTGGNNEQFL. CDR3 coding DNA: TGTGCCAGCAGTTACGGGACAGGGGGAAACAATGAGCAGTTCCTC.

This clonotype was detected many times. The rearrangement links TRBV6-1 to TRBJ1-1; D gene unclear. The CDR3 is 17 amino acids. V shed 3 bases and J shed 7 bases, with 24 bases lying between them. The germline gives CDR1 MNHNS, CDR2 SASEGT. In DNA form, the CDR3 reads TGTGCCAGCAGTGAGAGGATGGGCCGCCAGGTCTCCGGTGAAGCTTTCTTT. This translates into CASSERMGRQVSGEAFF.

This clonotype was seen many times. CDR3 residues: CASRRTALNYGYTF. The DNA for the CDR3 is TGTGCCAGCAGAAGGACAGCCCTTAACTATGGCTACACCTTC. This chain connects TRBV6-1 to TRBJ1-2; tentative D call: TRBD1 (6 bases). Germline CDR1 and CDR2: MNHNS and SASEGT. Trimming pared 6 bases from V and 1 base from J, leaving 12 bases between. This CDR3 region has 14 residues.

The V and J genes are TRBV15 and TRBJ2-5, with TRBD2 as a possible D gene (5 bases). CDR3 length: 14 amino acids. The V end was cut by 1 base, the J end by 2 bases, with 8 bases between. Germline loops: CDR1 LNHNV, CDR2 YYDKDF (reference sequence). CDR3 amino acids: CATSRGAVQETQYF. The CDR3 nucleotides are TGTGCCACCAGCAGAGGAGCGGTACAAGAGACCCAGTACTTC. The complete variable domain, with remaining parts taken from reference TRBV15 and TRBJ2-5, reads DAMVIQNPRYQVTQFGKPVTLSCSQTLNHNVMYWYQQKSSQAPKLLFHYYDKDFNNEADTPDNFQSRRPNTSFCFLDIRSPGLGDTAMYLCATSRGAVQETQYFGPGTRLLVL.

The chain uses TRBV2 and TRBJ1-2, with D hard to call. The CDR3 covers 11 residues. Trimming cost V 4 bases and J 7 bases, with 7 bases left between them. Germline CDR1 and CDR2: SNHLY and FYNNEI. The CDR3 sequence is CASSGGTGYTF. The CDR3 DNA reads TGTGCCAGCAGTGGGGGAACTGGCTACACCTTC.

This clonotype has ten or more counts. The CDR3 DNA sequence: TGTGCCAGCAAGGGATCCGGGAACTATGGCTACACCTTC. Translated, it gives CASKGSGNYGYTF. This chain joins TRBV28 and TRBJ1-2; no definite D call. Per germline, CDR1 MDHEN and CDR2 SYDVKM. Trimming took off 7 bases at V and 2 bases at J, with 11 bases between the two ends. This CDR3 spans 13 amino acids.